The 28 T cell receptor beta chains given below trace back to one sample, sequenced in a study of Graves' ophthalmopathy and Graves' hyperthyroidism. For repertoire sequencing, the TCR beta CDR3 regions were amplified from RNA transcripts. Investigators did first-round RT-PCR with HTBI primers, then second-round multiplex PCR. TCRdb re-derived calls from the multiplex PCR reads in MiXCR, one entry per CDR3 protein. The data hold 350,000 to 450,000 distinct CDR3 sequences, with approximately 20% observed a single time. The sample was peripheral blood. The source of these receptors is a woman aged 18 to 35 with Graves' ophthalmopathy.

The CDR3 region is CASRVGGLYYEQYF. Here the CDR3 DNA reads TGTGCCAGTCGGGTAGGGGGACTTTACTACGAGCAGTACTTC. The gene calls are TRBV28 and TRBJ2-7; TRBD1 or TRBD2 may be the D gene (6 bases each). The CDR3 is made up of 14 amino acids. V lost 9 bases and J lost 3, with 18 bases in between. The V gene's germline CDR1 is MDHEN and CDR2 SYDVKM.

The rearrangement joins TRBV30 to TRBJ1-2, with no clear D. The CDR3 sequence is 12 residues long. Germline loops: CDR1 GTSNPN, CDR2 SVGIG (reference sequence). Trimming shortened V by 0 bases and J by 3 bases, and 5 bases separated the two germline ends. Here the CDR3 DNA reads TGTGCCTGGAGTGTACGTGACTATGGCTACACCTTC. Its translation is CAWSVRDYGYTF.

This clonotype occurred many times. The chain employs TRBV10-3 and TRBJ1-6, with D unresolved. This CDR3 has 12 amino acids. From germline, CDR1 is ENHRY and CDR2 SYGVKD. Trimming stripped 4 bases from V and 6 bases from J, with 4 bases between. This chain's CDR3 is CAISGGNSPLHF. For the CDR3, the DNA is TGTGCCATCAGTGGGGGTAATTCACCCCTCCACTTT.

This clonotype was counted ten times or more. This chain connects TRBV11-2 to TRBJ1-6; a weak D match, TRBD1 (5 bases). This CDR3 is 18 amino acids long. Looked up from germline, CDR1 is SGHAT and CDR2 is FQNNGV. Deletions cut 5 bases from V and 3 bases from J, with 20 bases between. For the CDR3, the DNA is TGTGCCAGCAGCGGGACTCCTGACCCCAAAAACTATAATTCACCCCTCCACTTT. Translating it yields CASSGTPDPKNYNSPLHF.

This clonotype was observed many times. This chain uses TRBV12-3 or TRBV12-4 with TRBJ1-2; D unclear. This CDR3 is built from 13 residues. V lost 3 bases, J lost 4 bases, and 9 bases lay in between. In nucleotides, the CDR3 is TGTGCCAGCAGTTTGGGGAGGGTCTATGGCTACACCTTC. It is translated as CASSLGRVYGYTF.

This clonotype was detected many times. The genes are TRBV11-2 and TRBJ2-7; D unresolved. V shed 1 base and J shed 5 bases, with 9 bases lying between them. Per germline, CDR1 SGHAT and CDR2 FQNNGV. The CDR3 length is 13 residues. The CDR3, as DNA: TGTGCCAGCAGCTTAGGGGCAGTGGACGAGCAGTACTTC. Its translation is CASSLGAVDEQYF.

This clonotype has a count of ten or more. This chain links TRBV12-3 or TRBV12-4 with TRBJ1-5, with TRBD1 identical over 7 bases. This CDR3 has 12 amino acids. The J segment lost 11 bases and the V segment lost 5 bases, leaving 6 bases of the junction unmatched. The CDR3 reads CASSPPTGAQHF. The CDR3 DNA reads TGTGCCAGCAGTCCCCCAACAGGGGCCCAGCATTTT.

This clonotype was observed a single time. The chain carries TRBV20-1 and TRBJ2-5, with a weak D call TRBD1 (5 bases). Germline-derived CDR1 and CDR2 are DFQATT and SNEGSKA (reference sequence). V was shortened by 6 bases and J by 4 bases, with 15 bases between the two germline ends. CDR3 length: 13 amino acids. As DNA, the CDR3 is TGCAGTGCCAGACAGTATGGGCTAGAGACCCAGTACTTC. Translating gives CSARQYGLETQYF.

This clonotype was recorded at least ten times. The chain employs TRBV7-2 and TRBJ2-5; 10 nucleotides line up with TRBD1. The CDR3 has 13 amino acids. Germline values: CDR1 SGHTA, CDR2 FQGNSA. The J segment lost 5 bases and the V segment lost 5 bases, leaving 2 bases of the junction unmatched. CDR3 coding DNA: TGTGCCAGCAGCGGACAGGGGGTGGAGACCCAGTACTTC. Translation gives CASSGQGVETQYF.

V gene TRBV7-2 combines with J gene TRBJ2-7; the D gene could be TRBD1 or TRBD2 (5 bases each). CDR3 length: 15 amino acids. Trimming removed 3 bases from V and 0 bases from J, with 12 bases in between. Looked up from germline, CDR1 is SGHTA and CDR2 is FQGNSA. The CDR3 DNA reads TGTGCCAGCAGCTTCTACGGGGCGGGCTCCTACGAGCAGTACTTC. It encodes CASSFYGAGSYEQYF.

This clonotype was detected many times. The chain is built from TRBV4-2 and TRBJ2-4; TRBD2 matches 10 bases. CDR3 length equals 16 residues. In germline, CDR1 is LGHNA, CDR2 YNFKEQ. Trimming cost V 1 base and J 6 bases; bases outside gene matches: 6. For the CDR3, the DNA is TGTGCCAGCAGCCAAGCGAGCGGGGGGGGCGGAAACATTCAGTACTTC. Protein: CASSQASGGGGNIQYF.

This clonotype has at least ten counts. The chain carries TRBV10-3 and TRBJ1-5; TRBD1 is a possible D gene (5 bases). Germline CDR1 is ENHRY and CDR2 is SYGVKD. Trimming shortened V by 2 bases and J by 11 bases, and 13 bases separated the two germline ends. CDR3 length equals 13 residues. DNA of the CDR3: TGTGCCATCAGTGAGATATTAGGGGTGTCCCAGCATTTT. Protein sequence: CAISEILGVSQHF.

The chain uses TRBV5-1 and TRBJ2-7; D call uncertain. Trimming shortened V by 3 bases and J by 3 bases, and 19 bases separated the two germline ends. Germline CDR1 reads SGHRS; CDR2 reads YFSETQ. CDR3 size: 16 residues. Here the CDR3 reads CASSSDLETYSYEQYF. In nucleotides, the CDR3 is TGCGCCAGCAGCTCGGACCTGGAGACTTACAGCTACGAGCAGTACTTC.

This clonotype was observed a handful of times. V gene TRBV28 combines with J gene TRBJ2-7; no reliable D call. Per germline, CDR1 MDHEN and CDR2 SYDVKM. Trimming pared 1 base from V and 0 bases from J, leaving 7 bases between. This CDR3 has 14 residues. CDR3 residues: CASSLYRYSYEQYF. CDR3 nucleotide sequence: TGTGCCAGCAGTTTATACCGGTACTCCTACGAGCAGTACTTC.

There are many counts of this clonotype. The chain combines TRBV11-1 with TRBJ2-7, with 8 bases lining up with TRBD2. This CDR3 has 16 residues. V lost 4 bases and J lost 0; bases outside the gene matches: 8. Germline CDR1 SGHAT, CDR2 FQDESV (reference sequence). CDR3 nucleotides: TGTGCCAGCAGCTCCTCGGGGGGGCCAAGCTCCTACGAGCAGTACTTC. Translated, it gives CASSSSGGPSSYEQYF.

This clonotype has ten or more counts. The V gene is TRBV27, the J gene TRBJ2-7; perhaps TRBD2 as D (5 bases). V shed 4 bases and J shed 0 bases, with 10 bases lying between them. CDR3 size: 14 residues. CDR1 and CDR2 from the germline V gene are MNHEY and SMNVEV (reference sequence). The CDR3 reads CASSYTDYSYEQYF. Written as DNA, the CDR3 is TGTGCCAGCAGTTATACTGACTACTCCTACGAGCAGTACTTC.

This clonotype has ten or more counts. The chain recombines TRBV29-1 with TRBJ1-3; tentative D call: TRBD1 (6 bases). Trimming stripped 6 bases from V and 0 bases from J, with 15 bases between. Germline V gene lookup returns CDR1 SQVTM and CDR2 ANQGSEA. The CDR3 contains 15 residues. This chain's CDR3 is CSVQMTGSSGNTIYF. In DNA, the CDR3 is TGCAGCGTCCAGATGACAGGCTCCTCTGGAAACACCATATATTTT. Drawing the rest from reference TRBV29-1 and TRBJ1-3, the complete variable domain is SAVISQKPSRDICQRGTSLTIQCQVDSQVTMMFWYRQQPGQSLTLIATANQGSEATYESGFVIDKFPISRPNLTFSTLTVSNMSPEDSSIYLCSVQMTGSSGNTIYFGEGSWLTVV.

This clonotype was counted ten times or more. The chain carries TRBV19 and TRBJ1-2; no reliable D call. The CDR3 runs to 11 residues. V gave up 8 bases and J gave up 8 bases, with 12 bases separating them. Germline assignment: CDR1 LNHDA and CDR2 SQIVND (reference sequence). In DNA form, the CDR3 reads TGTGCCAGTCGCGCACTCCGGGGCTACACCTTC. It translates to CASRALRGYTF.

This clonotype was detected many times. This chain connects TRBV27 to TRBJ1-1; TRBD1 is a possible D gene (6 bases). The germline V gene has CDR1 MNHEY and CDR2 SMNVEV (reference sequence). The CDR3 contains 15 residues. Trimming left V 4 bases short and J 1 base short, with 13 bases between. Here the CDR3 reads CASSSGWGQNTEAFF. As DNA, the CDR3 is TGTGCCAGCAGTTCCGGATGGGGACAGAACACTGAAGCTTTCTTT.

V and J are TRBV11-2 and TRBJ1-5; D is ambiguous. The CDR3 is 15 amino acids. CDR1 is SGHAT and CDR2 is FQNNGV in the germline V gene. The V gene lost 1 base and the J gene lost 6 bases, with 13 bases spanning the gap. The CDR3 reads CASSLGVGIAQPQHF. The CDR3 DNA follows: TGTGCCAGCAGCTTAGGTGTCGGGATAGCTCAGCCCCAGCATTTT.

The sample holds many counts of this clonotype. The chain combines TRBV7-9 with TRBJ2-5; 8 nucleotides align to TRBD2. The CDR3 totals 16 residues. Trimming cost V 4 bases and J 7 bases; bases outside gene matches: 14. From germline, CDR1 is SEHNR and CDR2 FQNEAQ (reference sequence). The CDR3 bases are TGTGCCAGCAGCTCCTTAGCGGGGCCCTTCCTCTGGACCCAGTACTTC. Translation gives CASSSLAGPFLWTQYF.

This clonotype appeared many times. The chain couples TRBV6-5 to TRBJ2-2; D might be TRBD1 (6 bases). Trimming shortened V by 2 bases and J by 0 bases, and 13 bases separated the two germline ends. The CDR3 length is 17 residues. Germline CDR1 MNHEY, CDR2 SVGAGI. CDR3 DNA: TGTGCCAGCAGTTACCCCTTAGGGGGTACGAACACCGGGGAGCTGTTTTTT. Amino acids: CASSYPLGGTNTGELFF.

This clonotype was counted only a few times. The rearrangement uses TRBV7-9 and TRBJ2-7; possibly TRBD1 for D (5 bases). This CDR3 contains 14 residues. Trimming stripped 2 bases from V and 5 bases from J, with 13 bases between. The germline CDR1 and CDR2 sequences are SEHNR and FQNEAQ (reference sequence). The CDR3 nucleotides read TGTGCCAGCAGCTTATCGGCAGGGTACCACGAGCAGTACTTC. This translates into CASSLSAGYHEQYF.

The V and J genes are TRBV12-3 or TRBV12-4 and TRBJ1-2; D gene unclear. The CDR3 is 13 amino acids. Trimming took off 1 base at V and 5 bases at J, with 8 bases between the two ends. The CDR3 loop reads CASSLDLSYGYTF. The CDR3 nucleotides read TGTGCCAGCAGTTTAGATCTCTCATATGGCTACACCTTC.

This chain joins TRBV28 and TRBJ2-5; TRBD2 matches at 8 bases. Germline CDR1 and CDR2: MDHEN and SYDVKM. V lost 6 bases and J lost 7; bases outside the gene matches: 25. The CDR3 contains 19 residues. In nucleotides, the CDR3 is TGTGCCAGCAGCTCGACAGAAGTTCGGGCTAGCGGGCCTTTGAGGACCCAGTACTTC. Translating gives CASSSTEVRASGPLRTQYF.

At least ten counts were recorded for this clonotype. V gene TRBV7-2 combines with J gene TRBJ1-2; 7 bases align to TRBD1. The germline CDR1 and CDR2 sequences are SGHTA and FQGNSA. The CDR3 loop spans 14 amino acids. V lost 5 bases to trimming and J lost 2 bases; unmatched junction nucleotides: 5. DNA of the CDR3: TGTGCCAGCAGCCCGACGACAGGGAACTATGGCTACACCTTC. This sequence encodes CASSPTTGNYGYTF.

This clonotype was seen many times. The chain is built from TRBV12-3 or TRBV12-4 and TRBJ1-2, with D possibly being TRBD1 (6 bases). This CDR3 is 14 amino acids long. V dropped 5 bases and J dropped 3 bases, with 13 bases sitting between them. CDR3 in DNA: TGTGCCAGCAGTCCCAAGGGGGGGTACTATGGCTACACCTTC. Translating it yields CASSPKGGYYGYTF.

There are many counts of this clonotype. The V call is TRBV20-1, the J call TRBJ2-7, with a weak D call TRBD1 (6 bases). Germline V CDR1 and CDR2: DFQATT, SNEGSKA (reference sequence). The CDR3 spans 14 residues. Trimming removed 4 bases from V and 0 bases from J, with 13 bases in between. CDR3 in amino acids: CSAIPGHSSYEQYF. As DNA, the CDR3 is TGCAGTGCTATTCCGGGACATAGCTCCTACGAGCAGTACTTC.